What follows describes a single T cell receptor (beta chain). No antigen is known for it. Likely a read error: the CDR3 ends without its conserved phenylalanine or tryptophan. The DNA is left out, because the CDR3 cannot be placed on it with certainty; the CDR3 is given as TCRdb lists it. The source of the sample is a study of Graves' ophthalmopathy and Graves' hyperthyroidism. General study points: The model's prediction of ophthalmopathy progression had around 70% sensitivity and 72% to 75% specificity.

The study amplified TCR beta CDR3 regions using RNA transcripts. HTBI primers were employed in first-round RT-PCR, then a second-round multiplex PCR followed. TCRdb fed the multiplex PCR reads into MiXCR, producing one record per CDR3 protein. The sample has around 600,000 distinct CDR3 sequences; more than 40% are singletons. The CDR3 is 10 amino acids in total, end residues counted. Germline-derived CDR1 and CDR2 are SGHTA and FQGNSA. For donors with ophthalmopathy, the disease showed moderate-to-severe activity, reached CAS ≥3 and NOSPECS ≥4, and had lasted under 3 months. Uncontrolled infections, other autoimmune diseases, pregnancy or lactation barred patients from enrollment.

This clonotype was sampled from an adult man with Graves' ophthalmopathy. Specimen: peripheral blood. The chain employs TRBV7-2 and TRBJ1-1. This CDR3 is CASSARTASS.